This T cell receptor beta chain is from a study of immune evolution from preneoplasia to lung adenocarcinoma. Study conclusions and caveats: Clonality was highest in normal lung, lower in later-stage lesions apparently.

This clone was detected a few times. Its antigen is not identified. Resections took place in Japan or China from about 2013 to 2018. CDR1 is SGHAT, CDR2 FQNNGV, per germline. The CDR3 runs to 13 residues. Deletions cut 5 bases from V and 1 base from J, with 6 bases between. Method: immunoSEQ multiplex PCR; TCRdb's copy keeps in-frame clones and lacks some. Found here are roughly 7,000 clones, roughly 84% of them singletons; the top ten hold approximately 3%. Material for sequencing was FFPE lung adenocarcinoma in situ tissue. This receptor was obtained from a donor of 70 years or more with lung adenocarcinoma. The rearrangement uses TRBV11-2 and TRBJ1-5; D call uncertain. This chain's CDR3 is CASSISSNQPQHF. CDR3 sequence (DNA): TGTGCCAGCAGCATATCCAGCAATCAGCCCCAGCATTTT.